What follows are 29 T cell receptor beta chains derived from one specimen sequenced in a study of T cells in Graves' hyperthyroidism and ophthalmopathy. RNA transcripts yielded amplified TCR beta CDR3 regions. The HTBI primer set served for first-round RT-PCR of the TCR CDR3. TCRdb independently ran MiXCR on the multiplex PCR reads; one entry per CDR3 protein. The table shows under 700,000 distinct CDR3 sequences, with roughly 17% occurring only once. The sample consisted of blood. The receptors were sampled from a woman under 30 with Graves' hyperthyroidism.

The table lists this clonotype with many counts. The chain combines TRBV9 with TRBJ2-7; D possibly uses TRBD1 or TRBD2 (6 bases each). V was shortened by 0 bases and J by 4 bases, with 14 bases between the two germline ends. The CDR3 is 15 residues long. Germline V gene sequence: CDR1 SGDLS, CDR2 YYNGEE. In DNA form, the CDR3 reads TGTGCCAGCAGCGTAGCTCCGGGGGCCACATACGAGCAGTACTTC. Its protein product is CASSVAPGATYEQYF.

The chain couples TRBV9 to TRBJ2-5; D may match TRBD1 or TRBD2 (6 bases each). Trimming shortened V by 3 bases and J by 5 bases, and 11 bases separated the two germline ends. This CDR3 has 13 amino acids. Germline CDR1 is SGDLS and CDR2 is YYNGEE. DNA of the CDR3: TGTGCCAGCAGCGGGGGGGCCTGGGAGACCCAGTACTTC. Its translation is CASSGGAWETQYF. Variable domain in full (rest from reference TRBV9 and TRBJ2-5): DSGVTQTPKHLITATGQRVTLRCSPRSGDLSVYWYQQSLDQGLQFLIQYYNGEERAKGNILERFSAQQFPDLHSELNLSSLELGDSALYFCASSGGAWETQYFGPGTRLLVL.

The genes are TRBV13 and TRBJ2-7, with a possible D match to TRBD1 (5 bases). The CDR3 length is 13 residues. Deletions cut 8 bases from V and 0 bases from J, with 11 bases between. Per the germline V gene, CDR1 is PRHDT and CDR2 is FYEKMQ (reference sequence). The CDR3: CASVPRDSYEQYF. As DNA, the CDR3 is TGTGCCAGCGTGCCCAGGGACTCCTACGAGCAGTACTTC.

This clonotype has ten or more counts. The gene calls are TRBV15 and TRBJ2-7; 7 nucleotides agree with TRBD1. The CDR3 is 17 amino acids. Trimming at V came to 3 bases and at J to 3 bases, leaving 14 bases not matched to a gene. Germline V CDR1 and CDR2: LNHNV, YYDKDF (reference sequence). The CDR3 DNA follows: TGTGCCACCAGCAGCACCCGACAGGGATTAGTGGGCTACGAGCAGTACTTC. The encoded protein is CATSSTRQGLVGYEQYF. Filled out from reference TRBV15 and TRBJ2-7, the complete variable domain reads DAMVIQNPRYQVTQFGKPVTLSCSQTLNHNVMYWYQQKSSQAPKLLFHYYDKDFNNEADTPDNFQSRRPNTSFCFLDIRSPGLGDTAMYLCATSSTRQGLVGYEQYFGPGTRLTVT.

Remarks on this clonotype: This may come from a read error, since a much larger clone is one base off. The chain has TRBV24-1 and TRBJ2-1; tentative D call: TRBD2 (5 bases). Trimming pared 6 bases from V and 5 bases from J, leaving 10 bases between. This CDR3 contains 13 residues. Germline CDR1 and CDR2: KGHDR and SFDVKD. CDR3 DNA: TGTGCCACCAGTCGGAGGTTCGACAATGAGCAGTTCTTC. Encoded protein: CATSRRFDNEQFF.

There are a few counts of this clonotype. CDR3 region: CSVEVKYEQYF. In DNA, the CDR3 is TGCAGCGTTGAAGTTAAATACGAGCAGTACTTC. The V gene is TRBV29-1, the J gene TRBJ2-7; no firm D call. The V end was cut by 1 base, the J end by 4 bases, with 5 bases between. The germline V gene has CDR1 SQVTM and CDR2 ANQGSEA. This CDR3 is 11 amino acids long.

This clonotype has ten or more counts. The chain joins TRBV10-3 to TRBJ2-7; D might be TRBD1 (6 bases). Trimming removed 1 base at V and 0 bases at J, with 28 bases between. Germline CDR1 is ENHRY and CDR2 is SYGVKD. The CDR3 is made up of 21 amino acids. The CDR3 here is CAISEWSMDSQHYRPSYEQYF. CDR3 DNA sequence: TGTGCCATCAGTGAGTGGAGCATGGACAGCCAACATTACCGTCCCTCCTACGAGCAGTACTTC.

This clonotype appeared many times. V usage is TRBV18 and J usage is TRBJ1-1; D possibly corresponds to TRBD1 (6 bases). This CDR3 is 12 amino acids long. The germline gives CDR1 KGHSH, CDR2 LQKENI. Trimming shortened V by 2 bases and J by 11 bases, and 12 bases separated the two germline ends. The CDR3 region is CASSPSRGDAFF. DNA of the CDR3: TGTGCCAGCTCACCATCCAGGGGCGACGCTTTCTTT.

The chain links TRBV10-2 to TRBJ1-4; 7 bases agree with TRBD1. This CDR3 is 15 amino acids long. CDR1 is WSHSY, CDR2 SAAADI, per germline. V dropped 0 bases and J dropped 8; count of bases not matched to a gene: 6. In DNA, the CDR3 is TGCGCCAGCAGTGAGTCAGAGGGGGCTTGGGAAAAACTGTTTTTT. It codes for CASSESEGAWEKLFF.

The CDR3 sequence is CASSEVVGTENSPLHF. CDR3 DNA sequence: TGCGCCAGCAGTGAGGTGGTTGGGACCGAGAATTCACCCCTCCACTTT. V is TRBV10-2 and J is TRBJ1-6; tentative D call: TRBD1 (5 bases). CDR3 size: 16 residues. CDR1 is WSHSY and CDR2 is SAAADI in the germline V gene. V was cut by 2 bases and J by 7 bases, with 15 bases left in between.

This clonotype appeared a few times. V and J are TRBV4-2 and TRBJ1-2; TRBD1 matches at 8 bases. Trimming removed 3 bases from V and 3 bases from J; junction bases left unmatched: 6. CDR1 and CDR2 from the germline V gene are LGHNA and YNFKEQ. The length of the CDR3 is 15 residues. DNA of the CDR3: TGTGCCAGCAGCCAGCAAATGGGACAGGACTATGGCTACACCTTC. It codes for CASSQQMGQDYGYTF.

This clonotype was counted ten times or more. This chain uses TRBV3-1 with TRBJ2-1, with 11 bases identical to TRBD2. V trimming: 3 bases; J trimming: 10 bases; junction bases outside the gene matches: 14. Germline loops: CDR1 LGHDT, CDR2 YNNKEL (reference sequence). The CDR3 loop spans 17 amino acids. CDR3 bases: TGTGCCAGCAGCCACGGAAATTCCGGGACTAGCGGAACCGAGCAGTTCTTC. It yields the protein CASSHGNSGTSGTEQFF.

This clonotype was observed a few times. The V gene is TRBV24-1, the J gene TRBJ2-5; the D gene could be TRBD1 or TRBD2 (6 bases each). The V gene lost 1 base and the J gene lost 4 bases, with 15 bases spanning the gap. Germline V lookup: CDR1 KGHDR, CDR2 SFDVKD. The CDR3 sequence is 16 residues long. CDR3: CATSDLSRGGGETQYF. For the CDR3, the DNA is TGTGCCACCAGTGATTTATCCAGGGGAGGTGGAGAGACCCAGTACTTC.

This clonotype was seen ten or more times. This chain uses TRBV20-1 with TRBJ2-7; TRBD2 matches at 9 bases. The CDR3 loop spans 15 amino acids. The J segment lost 2 bases and the V segment lost 4 bases, leaving 9 bases of the junction unmatched. The V gene's germline CDR1 is DFQATT and CDR2 SNEGSKA (reference sequence). The CDR3 DNA follows: TGCAGTGCTACCCTACCTAGCGGGATCCCCTACGAGCAGTACTTC. Protein sequence: CSATLPSGIPYEQYF.

This clonotype was counted only a few times. The chain has TRBV6-1 and TRBJ2-5, with D perhaps matching TRBD2 (6 bases). This CDR3 has 16 residues. Trimming pared 9 bases from V and 3 bases from J, leaving 23 bases between. Germline loops: CDR1 MNHNS, CDR2 SASEGT. As DNA, the CDR3 is TGTGCCAGGGGGACGTTATCCGGGACTCCAAAAGAGACCCAGTACTTC. Translating it yields CARGTLSGTPKETQYF.

This clonotype was counted only a few times. The V and J genes are TRBV7-8 and TRBJ1-3; D call uncertain. Germline V gene lookup returns CDR1 SGHVS and CDR2 FQNEAQ. V dropped 1 base and J dropped 0 bases, with 7 bases sitting between them. The CDR3 is 15 amino acids. The CDR3 loop is CASSLVALSGNTIYF. The DNA of the CDR3 is TGTGCCAGCAGCTTAGTTGCACTCTCTGGAAACACCATATATTTT.

This chain uses TRBV20-1 with TRBJ2-1, with 7 bases identical to TRBD1. Germline assignment: CDR1 DFQATT and CDR2 SNEGSKA (reference sequence). With 4 bases clipped from V and 8 bases from J, the junction kept 8 bases outside the gene matches. The CDR3 length is 13 residues. The CDR3 region is CSAIRQGRDEQFF. The CDR3 DNA follows: TGCAGTGCTATAAGACAGGGCAGGGATGAGCAGTTCTTC.

The table lists this clonotype with a few counts. One base away lies a much larger clone, so this may be a sequencing read error. The chain carries TRBV20-1 and TRBJ2-7, with 11 positions matching TRBD2. In germline, CDR1 is DFQATT, CDR2 SNEGSKA (reference sequence). The CDR3 loop spans 15 amino acids. The CDR3 DNA reads TGCAGTGCCGACTTTAGCGGGAGGGTCTCCTACGAGCAGTGCTTC. It encodes CSADFSGRVSYEQCF.

Only a few counts were recorded for this clonotype. The chain is built from TRBV6-1 and TRBJ1-2, with D possibly TRBD1 on 6 matching bases. Trimming removed 7 bases at V and 8 bases at J, with 26 bases between. The CDR3 is 16 amino acids. Germline V lookup: CDR1 MNHNS, CDR2 SASEGT. This CDR3 is CASIPGLGSGERGYTF. The DNA of the CDR3 is TGTGCCAGCATCCCCGGCCTTGGGTCAGGGGAGAGAGGCTACACCTTC.

This clonotype showed up just a few times. This rearrangement joins TRBV7-9 to TRBJ2-5; unclear D gene. The V gene's germline CDR1 is SEHNR and CDR2 FQNEAQ (reference sequence). This CDR3 is built from 14 residues. V lost 3 bases and J 0 bases, leaving 8 bases between the germline ends. CDR3 region: CASSFRPYQETQYF. Written as DNA, the CDR3 is TGTGCCAGCAGCTTCCGGCCATACCAAGAGACCCAGTACTTC.

Ten or more counts support this clonotype. The CDR3 loop reads CATNDRGTNEKLFF. The CDR3 DNA is TGTGCCACCAACGACAGGGGAACTAATGAAAAACTGTTTTTT. J is TRBJ1-4 and V is TRBV6-1; 8 positions agree with TRBD1. The CDR3 covers 14 residues. From germline, CDR1 is MNHNS and CDR2 SASEGT. V lost 10 bases, J lost 1 base, and 5 bases stayed unmatched.

V and J are TRBV20-1 and TRBJ2-5; D not resolved. CDR1 DFQATT and CDR2 SNEGSKA come from the germline V gene (reference sequence). The CDR3 is 15 residues long. Trimming took 0 bases from V and 1 from J, leaving 12 bases between them. The CDR3 here is CSAREGPEFQETQYF. The CDR3, as DNA: TGCAGTGCTAGAGAAGGGCCGGAATTCCAAGAGACCCAGTACTTC.

In this sample, this clonotype turned up a few times. This may come from a read error, since a much larger clone is one base off. The chain links TRBV20-1 to TRBJ2-7; 9 bases are shared with TRBD2. CDR3 size: 15 residues. Trimming removed 0 bases from V and 7 bases from J; junction bases left unmatched: 10. Per the germline V gene, CDR1 is DFQATT and CDR2 is SNEGSKA (reference sequence). CDR3 DNA: TGCAGTGCTAGAGACCCTAGCGGGATGGGGGAAGAGCAGTACTTC. As protein: CSARDPSGMGEEQYF.

This clonotype was seen at least ten times. The chain joins TRBV13 to TRBJ1-5; D is possibly TRBD1 (5 bases). With 5 bases removed from V and 1 base from J, the gap between germline ends came to 9 bases. Germline CDR1 is PRHDT and CDR2 is FYEKMQ (reference sequence). This CDR3 comprises 14 residues. The CDR3 region has the DNA TGTGCCAGCAGCCTGGGACCGAGCAATCAGCCCCAGCATTTT. It specifies CASSLGPSNQPQHF.

This clonotype was seen repeatedly, ten times or more. The CDR3 DNA reads TGCAGTGCTAGAGATCGATTTGGGAATGAGCAGTTCTTC. Translated: CSARDRFGNEQFF. The rearrangement links TRBV20-1 to TRBJ2-1; D remains unclear. Trimming shortened V by 0 bases and J by 7 bases, and 10 bases separated the two germline ends. In germline, CDR1 is DFQATT, CDR2 SNEGSKA (reference sequence). CDR3 length equals 13 residues.

This clonotype has ten or more counts. This chain links TRBV29-1 with TRBJ2-3, with D perhaps matching TRBD2 (5 bases). V was cut by 1 base and J by 6 bases, with 8 bases left in between. This CDR3 region has 12 residues. Germline V gene sequence: CDR1 SQVTM, CDR2 ANQGSEA. The CDR3 is CSVEGGEDTQYF. The CDR3 DNA follows: TGCAGCGTTGAAGGTGGGGAGGATACGCAGTATTTT.

The chain combines TRBV6-9 with TRBJ2-5; no reliable D call. Trimming left V 2 bases short and J 5 bases short, with 12 bases between. The germline CDR1 and CDR2 sequences are MNHGY and SVAAGI. The CDR3 totals 14 residues. The CDR3 region has the DNA TGTGCCAGCAGTTATGGACGTTTGGGGGAGACCCAGTACTTC. This codes for CASSYGRLGETQYF.

This sequence joins TRBV4-1 and TRBJ2-7; a possible D gene is TRBD2 (6 bases). Germline V gene lookup returns CDR1 MGHRA and CDR2 YSYEKL. Trimming cost V 3 bases and J 2 bases, with 14 bases left between them. The CDR3 consists of 15 residues. The CDR3 DNA is TGCGCCAGCAGCCAGGCCGGGAGTGTACCCTACGAGCAGTACTTC. Translated, it gives CASSQAGSVPYEQYF.

The chain links TRBV4-3 to TRBJ1-6; D call uncertain. The CDR3 has 13 amino acids. Deletions cut 5 bases from V and 7 bases from J, with 9 bases between. Per germline, CDR1 LGHNA and CDR2 YSLEER. CDR3 sequence (DNA): TGCGCCAGCAGCAACAGCGTAAATTCACCCCTCCACTTT. This translates into CASSNSVNSPLHF.